This T cell receptor (beta chain) was profiled in a study of CD8+ T cells in alopecia areata. Findings and limits, study-wide: For patients receiving tofacitinib, scalp clonality and expanded CD8+ clones among the top 100 significantly decreased. The study found that many expanded lesional clones persisted in scalp and blood during tofacitinib.

The treatment denotes: oral pan-JAK inhibitor, 5-10 mg twice daily. Extracted RNA was reverse transcribed, and the resulting cDNA served as sequencing template. Assay: immunoSEQ multiplex PCR; the TCRdb copy retains only in-frame clones and omits some. The repertoire has around 190,000 clones, 55% to 70% of them found once; the top ten carry approximately 0.7%. V lost 5 bases to trimming and J lost 1 base, with 10 bases between them. This CDR3 has 14 amino acids. Germline V gene sequence: CDR1 LNHNV, CDR2 YYDKDF (reference sequence). This clone has only one observation. The antigen remains undetermined.

The sequenced sample was CD4+ T cells sorted from blood, obtained at week 4, from a patient treated with tofacitinib. This sequence originates from a human donor with alopecia areata. The chain links TRBV15 to TRBJ2-3; tentatively, D is TRBD1 (6 bases). CDR3 region: CATSSRTGTDTQYF. The DNA for the CDR3 is TGTGCCACCAGCTCGCGGACAGGCACAGATACGCAGTATTTT.